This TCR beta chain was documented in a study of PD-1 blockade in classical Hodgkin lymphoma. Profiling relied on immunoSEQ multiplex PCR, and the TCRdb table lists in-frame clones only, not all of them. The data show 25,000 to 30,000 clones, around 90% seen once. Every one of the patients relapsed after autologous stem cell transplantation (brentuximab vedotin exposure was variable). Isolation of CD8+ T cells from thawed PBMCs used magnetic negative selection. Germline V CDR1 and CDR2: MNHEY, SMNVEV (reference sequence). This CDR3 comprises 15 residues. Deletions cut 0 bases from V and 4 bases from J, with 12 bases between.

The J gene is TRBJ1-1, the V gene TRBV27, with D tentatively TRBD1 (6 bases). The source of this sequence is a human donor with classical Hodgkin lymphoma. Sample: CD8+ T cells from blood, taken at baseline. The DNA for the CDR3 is TGTGCCAGCAGTTTATCGGGGGGCGGGGGCACTGAAGCTTTCTTT. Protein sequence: CASSLSGGGGTEAFF.